These 20 T cell receptor beta chains originate from one sample sequenced in a study of human T cells and chemical hapten exposure. TCRdb re-derived calls from the RACE reads in MiXCR, one entry per CDR3 protein. The repertoire holds about 60,000 distinct CDR3 sequences, 11% seen once, with about 4% in the top ten. Time point reported: pre-sensitization, week 0. Noted treatment: therapeutic diphenylcyclopropenone sensitization with weekly scalp DPC. The material was whole blood, obtained in connection with sensitization to the hapten diphenylcyclopropenone (DPC). These receptors all come from a middle-aged woman with alopecia areata. Some clones in this sample may be carry-over from other donors' samples.

This clonotype was counted between two and nine times. The V call is TRBV19, the J call TRBJ2-2; D uncertain. Between the trimmed V and J ends, which lost 4 bases and 0 bases, there was a span of 6 bases. The CDR3 is made up of 14 amino acids. Germline V gene lookup returns CDR1 LNHDA and CDR2 SQIVND (reference sequence). The CDR3 DNA reads as TGTGCCAGTAGTAGGTCCTCGAACACCGGGGAGCTGTTTTTT. Amino acids: CASSRSSNTGELFF.

This clonotype was found a few times. This sequence joins TRBV29-1 and TRBJ2-1, with 8 bases identical to TRBD1. CDR3 size: 12 residues. V shed 7 bases and J 6 bases; nucleotides not matched to a gene: 5. The germline V gene encodes CDR1 SQVTM and CDR2 ANQGSEA. The CDR3 is CSAGTGFNEQFF. CDR3 nucleotide sequence: TGCAGCGCCGGGACAGGTTTCAATGAGCAGTTCTTC.

This clonotype occurred many times. V gene TRBV11-2 combines with J gene TRBJ2-3; 15 bases are shared with TRBD2. Germline lookup yields CDR1 SGHAT and CDR2 FQNNGV. V lost 5 bases, J lost 7 bases, and 10 bases stayed unmatched. This CDR3 is 17 amino acids long. The CDR3 bases are TGTGCCAGCAGCCCGGGACTAGCGGGAGGATGGACGAATACGCAGTATTTT. Protein sequence: CASSPGLAGGWTNTQYF.

In its sample, this clonotype was seen a few times. The CDR3 nucleotides read TGTGCCAGTAGTAAGGCCGCTACAGGGATGGACACTGAAGCTTTCTTT. Translated, it gives CASSKAATGMDTEAFF. V and J are TRBV19 and TRBJ1-1, with D possibly matching TRBD1 (6 bases). This CDR3 region has 16 residues. Between the trimmed V and J ends, which lost 4 bases and 3 bases, there was a span of 18 bases. Germline CDR1 and CDR2: LNHDA and SQIVND (reference sequence).

This clonotype has more than one count but fewer than ten. CDR3 residues: CASSQASGEGTEAFF. CDR3 coding DNA: TGTGCCAGCAGCCAAGCTTCGGGCGAGGGAACTGAAGCTTTCTTT. The chain combines TRBV4-2 with TRBJ1-1, with D uncertain. The CDR3 is 15 amino acids. The ends were cut back, 1 base at V and 5 bases at J, with 14 bases in the middle. Germline CDR1 and CDR2: LGHNA and YNFKEQ.

This clonotype has only one observation. This sequence joins TRBV21-1 and TRBJ2-2. TRBV21-1 is a pseudogene locus. This CDR3 region has 11 residues. CDR3 bases: TGTGCCAGCATCCCATCCGGGGAGCTGTTTTTT. It specifies CASIPSGELFF.

This clonotype turned up a few times. The gene calls are TRBV29-1 and TRBJ2-7; D call uncertain. Germline assignment: CDR1 SQVTM and CDR2 ANQGSEA. V shed 3 bases and J shed 4 bases, with 7 bases lying between them. This CDR3 is built from 11 residues. The CDR3 DNA reads TGCAGCGTTGAGGGCCGGTACGAGCAGTACTTC. Protein sequence: CSVEGRYEQYF.

This clonotype turned up a few times. This chain joins TRBV29-1 and TRBJ2-7; 8 positions match TRBD1. Germline lookup yields CDR1 SQVTM and CDR2 ANQGSEA. This CDR3 is built from 13 residues. After removal of 4 bases from V and 0 bases from J, the junction contained 2 bases not matched to a gene. As DNA, the CDR3 is TGCAGCGTTGCAGGGGGCGCCTCCTACGAGCAGTACTTC. It is translated as CSVAGGASYEQYF.

At least ten counts were recorded for this clonotype. The V call is TRBV4-3, the J call TRBJ1-5; tentative D call: TRBD1 (5 bases). This CDR3 is 15 amino acids long. V lost 4 bases to trimming and J lost 3 bases, with 13 bases between them. CDR1 is LGHNA and CDR2 is YSLEER in the germline V gene. CDR3 sequence (DNA): TGCGCCAGCAGCCCTACCTCGGGGGACAATCAGCCCCAGCATTTT. It encodes CASSPTSGDNQPQHF.

The chain has TRBV20-1 and TRBJ2-7, with D perhaps matching TRBD1 or TRBD2 (7 bases each). Trimming left V 6 bases short and J 2 bases short, with 14 bases between. From germline, CDR1 is DFQATT and CDR2 SNEGSKA (reference sequence). This CDR3 has 13 amino acids. For the CDR3, the DNA is TGCAGTGCCACGGGGGGACAGCCCTACGAGCAGTACTTC. It encodes CSATGGQPYEQYF.

This clonotype has a count of ten or more. The V and J genes are TRBV27 and TRBJ1-1, with a possible D match to TRBD1 (6 bases). This CDR3 comprises 15 residues. V was clipped by 3 bases and J by 5 bases, with 16 bases between them. The germline gives CDR1 MNHEY, CDR2 SMNVEV (reference sequence). CDR3 amino acids: CASSFSQGGWTEAFF. CDR3 DNA sequence: TGTGCCAGCAGTTTTTCACAGGGAGGGTGGACTGAAGCTTTCTTT.

The chain recombines TRBV5-1 with TRBJ2-1; 9 nucleotides line up with TRBD1. This CDR3 region has 14 residues. Germline CDR1 is SGHRS and CDR2 is YFSETQ. The ends lost 1 base at V and 5 bases at J; junction bases unmatched: 1. The chain's CDR3 is CASSLRTGDNEQFF. CDR3 sequence (DNA): TGCGCCAGCAGCTTGAGGACAGGGGACAATGAGCAGTTCTTC.

The V gene is TRBV6-4, the J gene TRBJ2-1; D is possibly TRBD1 (6 bases). Germline-derived CDR1 and CDR2 are MRHNA and SNTAGT. The length of the CDR3 is 13 residues. V shed 6 bases and J shed 6 bases, with 12 bases lying between them. The CDR3 sequence is CASSPQDSNEQFF. In nucleotides, the CDR3 is TGTGCCAGCAGCCCCCAGGACAGCAATGAGCAGTTCTTC.

This clonotype occurred a few times. V and J are TRBV28 and TRBJ1-2; weak D call: TRBD1 (6 bases). This CDR3 has 13 amino acids. Germline loops: CDR1 MDHEN, CDR2 SYDVKM. Trimming took off 5 bases at V and 1 base at J, with 8 bases between the two ends. The CDR3 coding sequence is TGTGCCAGCAGTCGGGGGCTTAACTATGGCTACACCTTC. Protein: CASSRGLNYGYTF.

This clonotype was picked up a small number of times. The chain uses TRBV10-1 and TRBJ2-1, with 10 bases lining up with TRBD2. CDR3 length: 14 amino acids. Germline loops: CDR1 WNHNN, CDR2 SYGVQD (reference sequence). V shed 2 bases, J shed 15 bases, and the junction held 10 bases outside the gene matches. This CDR3 reads CASSEQREGPLRFF. CDR3 coding DNA: TGCGCCAGCAGTGAGCAGCGGGAGGGCCCCCTGCGGTTCTTC.

CDR3 in DNA: TGTGCCAGTTCGAAGGAGGGTACTAATGAAAAACTGTTTTTT. Residues: CASSKEGTNEKLFF. This sequence joins TRBV19 and TRBJ1-4; D gene unclear. Between the trimmed V and J ends, which lost 8 bases and 2 bases, there was a span of 12 bases. The CDR3 loop spans 14 amino acids. The germline V gene encodes CDR1 LNHDA and CDR2 SQIVND (reference sequence).

This clonotype was observed many times. V is TRBV18 and J is TRBJ2-7; D tentatively fits TRBD1 or TRBD2 (5 bases each). This CDR3 has 14 residues. Trimming took off 0 bases at V and 5 bases at J, with 11 bases between the two ends. Germline lookup yields CDR1 KGHSH and CDR2 LQKENI. CDR3 DNA: TGTGCCAGCTCACCACCGGGGCTAGCAAACGAGCAGTACTTC. Its protein is CASSPPGLANEQYF.

This clonotype was counted between two and nine times. This chain uses TRBV7-2 with TRBJ2-3, with 10 bases lining up with TRBD2. This CDR3 region has 17 residues. In germline, CDR1 is SGHTA, CDR2 FQGNSA. The trim removed 0 bases at V and 7 bases at J, leaving 10 bases unmatched. CDR3 residues: CASSLAPSGGRMNTQYF. The CDR3 DNA follows: TGTGCCAGCAGCTTAGCCCCTAGCGGGGGTCGTATGAATACGCAGTATTTT.

This clonotype has only a few counts. The rearrangement joins TRBV5-1 to TRBJ1-3; no clear D gene. Germline-derived CDR1 and CDR2 are SGHRS and YFSETQ. The CDR3 loop spans 16 amino acids. V gave up 1 base and J gave up 0 bases, with 11 bases separating them. CDR3 nucleotides: TGCGCCAGCAGCTTGAGCGGGTCCCCCTCTGGAAACACCATATATTTT. It specifies CASSLSGSPSGNTIYF.

A note on this clonotype: A clone one base away is much larger, so this may be a read error. This rearrangement joins TRBV12-3 or TRBV12-4 to TRBJ2-1; maybe TRBD2 (6 bases). The CDR3 runs to 17 residues. The V gene lost 2 bases and the J gene lost 0 bases, with 14 bases spanning the gap. The CDR3 sequence is CASSLSAGQPSYNEQFF. CDR3 bases: TGTGCCAGCAGTTTATCGGCGGGGCAACCCTCCTACAATGAGCAGTTCTTC.